In its sample, the clone carrying this T cell receptor (beta chain) was seen a few times. Its target is not known. The V end lost 5 bases, the J end lost 0 bases, and 11 bases lay between the germline ends. The germline V gene encodes CDR1 SGHRS and CDR2 YFSETQ. The CDR3 covers 15 residues. This entry comes from a study of T-cell reconstitution after alpha-beta-depleted transplantation in children. Study-wide points: Expanded graft clones, several hundred of them, were reportedly the source of alpha-beta T cells about two months after transplant. Surviving recipient T cells and intrathymic progenitors accounted for some patients' high TCRbeta diversity at day 60.

Unique molecular identifiers featured in how the TCRbeta library was prepared. MiXCR was run by TCRdb on the PCR reads, yielding one entry per CDR3 protein. Counted here are about 870,000 distinct CDR3 sequences, roughly 15% occurring once; the ten biggest clones make up roughly 5%. This TCR derives from a male patient under 18 who had a stem cell transplant for acute lymphoblastic leukemia, so the T cells may come from the graft donor. Sequenced material: PBMCs, mostly from graft donor cells, taken 360 days after TCRalphabeta/CD19-depleted stem cell transplant. The chain recombines TRBV5-1 with TRBJ2-2, with D hard to call. CDR3 DNA: TGCGCCAGCAGTAAGGGCGCACCGAACACCGGGGAGCTGTTTTTT. Amino acids: CASSKGAPNTGELFF.